The 8 T cell receptor beta chains below all came from one sample that was sequenced in a study of control samples from healthy donors and cancer patients. The assay was immunoSEQ multiplex PCR, and TCRdb's table has in-frame clones only and misses some. The sample yields around 110,000 clones, more than 75% seen once. Source material: blood. These receptors all come from a woman aged 70-85 years in good health.

This clone was observed a handful of times. The chain recombines TRBV10-1 with TRBJ1-3; D uncertain. Per germline, CDR1 WNHNN and CDR2 SYGVQD (reference sequence). The CDR3 has 16 amino acids. V lost 8 bases and J 0 bases, leaving 17 bases between the germline ends. CDR3 in DNA: TGCGCCAGCCCCCCCAAGGGTTTCGGCTCTGGAAACACCATATATTTT. Translated, it gives CASPPKGFGSGNTIYF.

The rearrangement uses TRBV10-2 and TRBJ1-5, with 8 bases lining up with TRBD1. Germline V gene lookup returns CDR1 WSHSY and CDR2 SAAADI. There are 15 residues in the CDR3. V shed 3 bases and J 7 bases; nucleotides not matched to a gene: 8. The CDR3 DNA reads TGCGCCAGCAGTGATAGCCAGGGGGCCCGACAGCCCCAGCATTTT. Its protein is CASSDSQGARQPQHF.

The rearrangement links TRBV9 to TRBJ2-7, with 8 nucleotides matching TRBD1. Germline V gene lookup returns CDR1 SGDLS and CDR2 YYNGEE. The CDR3 sequence is 14 residues long. Trimming cost V 1 base and J 0 bases; bases outside gene matches: 0. The CDR3 loop is CASSVQGASYEQYF. The DNA of the CDR3 is TGTGCCAGCAGCGTACAGGGGGCCTCCTACGAGCAGTACTTC.

Here the CDR3 reads CASSQGDLERESGQPQHF. The CDR3 nucleotides are TGTGCCAGCAGCCAAGGAGATCTGGAGAGGGAGTCGGGTCAGCCCCAGCATTTT. This sequence joins TRBV16 and TRBJ1-5; D unclear. This CDR3 comprises 18 residues. CDR1 and CDR2 (germline): KGHSY, FQNENV. V lost 2 bases and J lost 6, with 23 bases in between.

This chain connects TRBV4-1 to TRBJ1-2, with D possibly being TRBD1 (6 bases). The V gene's germline CDR1 is MGHRA and CDR2 YSYEKL. Trimming took 6 bases from V and 7 from J, leaving 18 bases between them. The CDR3 is 14 amino acids. The CDR3 nucleotides are TGCGCCAGCAGTCAACAAAACAGGGACGGTGGCTACACCTTC. Its protein is CASSQQNRDGGYTF.

The genes are TRBV5-4 and TRBJ1-4; D gene uncertain. Trimming stripped 2 bases from V and 8 bases from J, with 13 bases between. CDR1 and CDR2 (germline): SGHNT, YYREEE (reference sequence). The CDR3 is made up of 14 amino acids. The CDR3 region is CASSFDRGSEKLFF. Here the CDR3 DNA reads TGTGCCAGCAGCTTTGATCGTGGAAGCGAAAAACTGTTTTTT.

Concerning this clone itself: The sample carries other DNA sequences with the same CDR3. The chain joins TRBV5-1 to TRBJ1-3; 7 nucleotides align to TRBD1. V was pared by 4 bases and J by 2 bases, with 3 bases of the junction left unmatched. The CDR3 loop spans 14 amino acids. Germline V lookup: CDR1 SGHRS, CDR2 YFSETQ. CDR3 loop: CASSPGTAGNTIYF. As DNA, the CDR3 is TGCGCCAGCAGCCCTGGGACAGCTGGAAACACCATATATTTT. Drawing the rest from reference TRBV5-1 and TRBJ1-3, the complete variable domain is KAGVTQTPRYLIKTRGQQVTLSCSPISGHRSVSWYQQTPGQGLQFLFEYFSETQRNKGNFPGRFSGRQFSNSRSEMNVSTLELGDSALYLCASSPGTAGNTIYFGEGSWLTVV.

The chain is built from TRBV27 and TRBJ2-7; 7 positions match TRBD1. The V segment lost 6 bases and the J segment 5 bases; nucleotides outside the gene matches: 16. The CDR3 sequence is 16 residues long. Per the germline V gene, CDR1 is MNHEY and CDR2 is SMNVEV (reference sequence). The CDR3 region is CASSPSTGERGHEQYF. The CDR3, as DNA: TGTGCCAGCAGCCCATCAACAGGGGAGAGAGGGCACGAGCAGTACTTC.